This TCR beta chain was sequenced in a study of T cell repertoires in cytomegalovirus infection. Study-wide background: Both a matching HLA type and CMV infection were indicated by public TCR beta signatures. Points from the study as a whole: HLA-C-restricted TCR beta clonotypes specific for CMV led the ex vivo response. The cumulative frequency of public TCR beta families identified carriers of CMV plus the relevant HLA.

The CDR3 is 17 residues long. CDR1 and CDR2 (germline): LNHDA, SQIVND (reference sequence). Trimming took 4 bases from V and 5 from J, leaving 21 bases between them. TCRdb re-called the reads with MiXCR, one entry per CDR3 protein. This repertoire shows about 260,000 distinct CDR3 sequences, roughly 15% found once; its top ten account for around 8.7%. A few counts support this clonotype. Antigen: not known. The clonotype originates from a human donor in good health (CMV status not recorded). Some clones in this sample may be carry-over from other donors' samples. The rearrangement links TRBV19 to TRBJ1-5; TRBD1 is a possible D gene (5 bases). Sequences were obtained from PBMCs. In DNA, the CDR3 is TGTGCCAGTAGTACCCCGTACACAGGTATACAAGATCAGCCCCAGCATTTT. It codes for CASSTPYTGIQDQPQHF. Filled out from reference TRBV19 and TRBJ1-5, the complete variable domain reads DGGITQSPKYLFRKEGQNVTLSCEQNLNHDAMYWYRQDPGQGLRLIYYSQIVNDFQKGDIAEGYSVSREKKESFPLTVTSAQKNPTAFYLCASSTPYTGIQDQPQHFGDGTRLSIL.